This TCR beta chain was recovered during a study of response to subunit inactivated influenza vaccine. V dropped 1 base and J dropped 10 bases, with 16 bases sitting between them. CDR1 and CDR2 (germline): MNHNS, SASEGT. The CDR3 runs to 14 residues. One entry per CDR3 protein results from TCRdb running MiXCR on the RT-PCR reads. This sample carries around 650,000 distinct CDR3 sequences, 15% to 18% of them seen once, and the ten largest clones take 11%. A word on this clonotype: Its antigen is as yet unknown.

Whole-study findings and limits: Authors suggested seasonal influenza vaccinations each recruit few new T cells.

This sample comprised PBMCs from blood, obtained about 12 days after vaccination. This chain connects TRBV6-1 to TRBJ1-1; tentative D call: TRBD1 (6 bases). The TCR was taken from a man aged 50 to 59 who received an inactivated influenza vaccine. The CDR3 is CASSEVRGVGRAFF. CDR3 sequence (DNA): TGTGCCAGCAGTGAAGTAAGGGGGGTCGGGAGAGCTTTCTTT.